A selection of T cell receptor beta chains follows, all from one sample in a study of blood T cell repertoires in COVID-19. The protocol was immunoSEQ multiplex PCR, while the TCRdb copy is restricted to in-frame clones and leaves out a portion. The repertoire holds about 81,000 clones, with just over 85% as singletons. The specimen sequenced was peripheral blood. The receptors stem from a woman at least 80 years old with acute or convalescent COVID-19. Both conserved end residues are part of each CDR3. The order of the fields is V gene, J gene, D gene, clone size, CDR3 DNA, CDR3 protein. A D gene is named only where the DNA matches it firmly. Rows may omit the clone size; those that give it use once, few, many or a size class.

TRBV2	TRBJ2-4	-	-	TGTGCCAGCAGCGGCCAGAGGCTAGCAAACATTCAGTACTTC	CASSGQRLANIQYF
TRBV18	TRBJ1-1	-	-	TGTGCCAGCTCACCCTTAGGGGGGAACACTGAAGCTTTCTTT	CASSPLGGNTEAFF
TRBV6-5	TRBJ1-2	TRBD1	-	TGTGCCAGCAGTTCAGGACAGGGCGGGCATGGCTACACCTTC	CASSSGQGGHGYTF
TRBV9	TRBJ1-1	-	-	TGTGCCAGCAGCCATCGGGGGGGAACTGAAGCTTTCTTT	CASSHRGGTEAFF
TRBV5-4	TRBJ1-5	TRBD1	-	TGTGCCAGCAGCACTGGGGGGACAGGGAATCAGCCCCAGCATTTT	CASSTGGTGNQPQHF
TRBV5-1	TRBJ1-4	-	-	TGCGCCAGCAGCCCTGAGAGAGCCTCTAATGAAAAACTGTTTTTT	CASSPERASNEKLFF
TRBV19	TRBJ1-5	-	-	TGTGCCAGTAGTAAGGGTCCGGGGGGACTTAGCAATCAGCCCCAGCATTTT	CASSKGPGGLSNQPQHF
TRBV5-1	TRBJ2-5	-	-	TGCGCCAGCAGCTTCGGGCTAGCGAGAGAGACCCAGTACTTC	CASSFGLARETQYF
TRBV2	TRBJ2-7	TRBD2	-	TGTGCCAGCAGGGTCTGGGGGGGGGAGCAGTACTTC	CASRVWGGEQYF
TRBV5-5	TRBJ2-3	-	few	TGTGCCAGCAGTTTATGGGGGCGCCCCGATACGCAGTATTTT	CASSLWGRPDTQYF
TRBV13	TRBJ2-2	-	few	TGTGCCAGCAGCTCAGGGGCCCTCACCGGGGAGCTGTTTTTT	CASSSGALTGELFF
TRBV29-1	TRBJ2-5	TRBD2	few	TGCAGCGTTGACTCTAGCGGGGGGTACGTAAAGACCCAGTACTTC	CSVDSSGGYVKTQYF
TRBV29-1	TRBJ2-5	TRBD2	-	TGCAGCGTGGCCCTCGGAGCGGGGGAGACCCAGTACTTC	CSVALGAGETQYF
TRBV27	TRBJ1-2	TRBD1	-	TGTGCCAGCAGTCCCTTCCCGGGACAGGGGTATGGCTACACCTTC	CASSPFPGQGYGYTF
TRBV7-9	TRBJ1-6	-	-	TGTGCCAGCAGCTCAGGGGTTTCACCCCTCCACTTT	CASSSGVSPLHF
TRBV2	TRBJ2-5	TRBD2	-	TGTGCCAGCAGTCCCTTCCGACTAGCGGGGGGTCCCGAGACCCAGTACTTC	CASSPFRLAGGPETQYF
TRBV10-2	TRBJ2-2	TRBD2	-	TGCGCCAGCGGCCGGACTAGCGAAAACGGGGAGCTGTTTTTT	CASGRTSENGELFF
TRBV19	TRBJ1-6	-	-	TGTGCCAGTAGTAGCTCCGGGATCAGTGGATCACCCCTCCACTTT	CASSSSGISGSPLHF
TRBV3-1/TRBV3-2	TRBJ2-3	-	-	TGTGCCAGCAGCCAGGGGCCAAAGGTTCCCACAGATACGCAGTATTTT	CASSQGPKVPTDTQYF
TRBV19	TRBJ1-2	-	once	TGTGCCAGTTCAACATCGGGGTATGGCTACACCTTC	CASSTSGYGYTF
TRBV4-2	TRBJ2-2	TRBD2	-	TGTGCCAGCAGCCAAGGGGGACTAGGACTCTACACCGGGGAGCTGTTTTTT	CASSQGGLGLYTGELFF
TRBV6-5	TRBJ1-1	-	-	TGTGCCAGCCGACATCCGACACCGAACACTGAAGCTTTCTTT	CASRHPTPNTEAFF
TRBV9	TRBJ2-7	TRBD2	-	TGTGCCAGCAGCGCTGGGACTAGCGGGAGGCTATCCTACGAGCAGTACTTC	CASSAGTSGRLSYEQYF
TRBV10-3	TRBJ1-1	-	-	TGTGCCATCAGTGAGTCCATGGCAGGGCCGATCAGCACTGAAGCTTTCTTT	CAISESMAGPISTEAFF
TRBV11-3	TRBJ2-7	-	-	TGTGCCAGCAGCTTAGGGGGGACTGCGGCCTACGAGCAGTACTTC	CASSLGGTAAYEQYF
TRBV6-1	TRBJ2-3	TRBD2	-	TGTGCCAGCAGTGAAGCGAACGTTCCTAGCGGGGGGACAGATACGCAGTATTTT	CASSEANVPSGGTDTQYF
TRBV2	TRBJ2-3	TRBD2	-	TGTGCCAGCAAGCGGGGCTTCACAGATACGCAGTATTTT	CASKRGFTDTQYF
TRBV15	TRBJ1-3	-	-	TGTGCCACCAGCAGAGATTGGGGACAAGGAAACACCATATATTTT	CATSRDWGQGNTIYF
TRBV6-1	TRBJ1-6	-	-	TGTGCCAGCAGTGGCCGGGACAAGGGCCGCTCCTATAATTCACCCCTCCACTTT	CASSGRDKGRSYNSPLHF
TRBV18	TRBJ2-1	-	few	TGTGCCAGCTCACCCCAGTGGAATGCGGGGGAGCAGTTCTTC	CASSPQWNAGEQFF
TRBV29-1	TRBJ1-1	-	-	TGCAGCGTTAGCGGGGCTCGGAAAAGTGAAGCTTTCTTT	CSVSGARKSEAFF
TRBV5-8	TRBJ2-5	-	-	TGTGCCAGCAGCCCACGGGTTCAAGAGACCCAGTACTTC	CASSPRVQETQYF
TRBV5-1	TRBJ2-3	TRBD2	-	TGCGCCAGCCGCCTTGTCGGCGGGGGGGCAACAGATACGCAGTATTTT	CASRLVGGGATDTQYF
TRBV19	TRBJ1-6	-	-	TGTGCCAGTAGTCCCCGCAGTCTTCATAATTCACCCCTCCACTTT	CASSPRSLHNSPLHF
TRBV19	TRBJ1-6	-	-	TGTGCCAGTAGCCAGCGGCAATCACCCCTCCACTTT	CASSQRQSPLHF
TRBV6-6	TRBJ2-3	TRBD2	-	TGTGCCACCTCCTTGGGGGGGGGAGGCACAGATACGCAGTATTTT	CATSLGGGGTDTQYF
TRBV7-9	TRBJ2-1	TRBD2	-	TGTGCCAGCAGCTTGACTAGCGGGAGGGACGTGGGGTTCTTC	CASSLTSGRDVGFF
TRBV3-1/TRBV3-2	TRBJ2-1	TRBD2	-	TGTGCCAGCAGCCCGGGGGGACTAGCGGATTTTTGGAATTACAATGAGCAGTTCTTC	CASSPGGLADFWNYNEQFF
TRBV12-3/TRBV12-4	TRBJ1-5	-	-	TGTGCCAGCAGCCTCCCTTATCGGCCCCAGCATTTT	CASSLPYRPQHF
TRBV15	TRBJ2-4	-	-	TGTGCCACCAGCAGGACTAAAAACATTCAGTACTTC	CATSRTKNIQYF
TRBV11-2	TRBJ2-7	TRBD1	-	TGTGCCAGCAGTGACTTCGGGACAGGTAGAACCTACGAGCAGTACTTC	CASSDFGTGRTYEQYF
TRBV6-5	TRBJ2-7	-	-	TGTGCCAGCAGTTACTCCTCGGTAACTAGCTCCTACGAGCAGTACTTC	CASSYSSVTSSYEQYF
TRBV19	TRBJ1-2	-	-	TGTGCCAGTAGTATCACTCAACAGGGTTTGGATGGTGGCTACACCTTC	CASSITQQGLDGGYTF
TRBV7-2	TRBJ1-5	-	-	TGTGCCAGCAGCCTCGGCAGGGGAGGCAATCAGCCCCAGCATTTT	CASSLGRGGNQPQHF
TRBV7-9	TRBJ2-2	-	-	TGTGCCAGCAGCTTAGCACAAATACAGGGTGCCGGGGAGCTGTTTTTT	CASSLAQIQGAGELFF